This T cell receptor beta chain stems from a study of T cell responses to AZD1222 COVID-19 vaccine. Whole-study findings and limits: A mostly white British donor set with more females was recruited, and clonal diversity was possibly underestimated. Vaccine-related CD4 TCRs covered spike, predominating at 160-218 and 743-854. AZD1222 recipients seropositive at baseline numbered only five to seven.

Clones were sequenced by immunoSEQ multiplex PCR, and TCRdb holds only the in-frame ones, with some missing. The sample yields more than 90,000 clones, 70% to 90% seen once. Between the trimmed V and J ends, which lost 0 bases and 2 bases, there was a span of 16 bases. CDR3 length: 17 amino acids. CDR1 is SGHRS, CDR2 YFSETQ, per germline. About this clone: The target antigen is unknown.

Researchers grouped second doses given at about 4 or about 12 weeks into one pool. This sequence originates from an adult who received the AZD1222 COVID-19 vaccine. The chain has TRBV5-1 and TRBJ2-3, with D perhaps TRBD2 (5 bases). Sequenced material: peripheral blood, taken 28 days after the second AZD1222 dose. As DNA, the CDR3 is TGCGCCAGCAGCTTGGCTGGACTCAACACGGACACAGATACGCAGTATTTT. Translation: CASSLAGLNTDTDTQYF.